The clone carrying this T cell receptor (beta chain) was seen a handful of times. RNA transcripts gave rise to amplified TCR beta CDR3 regions. HTBI primers were the set used in a first-round RT-PCR of the TCR CDR3. One entry per CDR3 protein results from TCRdb running MiXCR on the multiplex PCR reads. The table lists 250,000 to 400,000 distinct CDR3 sequences, about an eighth of them singletons, with 34% in the top ten. The data derive from a study of T cells in Graves' hyperthyroidism and ophthalmopathy. This CDR3 comprises 14 residues. The trim removed 2 bases at V and 8 bases at J, leaving 5 bases unmatched. Germline lookup yields CDR1 GTSNPN and CDR2 SVGIG (reference sequence).

This chain uses TRBV30 with TRBJ1-6, with 8 bases that match TRBD1. The receptor comes from a woman aged 40 to 49 with Graves' ophthalmopathy. The sequenced sample consisted of blood. The CDR3 loop reads CAWSKTGVYSPLHF. The DNA for the CDR3 is TGTGCCTGGAGTAAGACAGGGGTTTATTCACCCCTCCACTTT. Complete variable domain (other parts from reference TRBV30 and TRBJ1-6): SQTIHQWPATLVQPVGSPLSLECTVEGTSNPNLYWYRQAAGRGLQLLFYSVGIGQISSEVPQNLSASRPQDRQFILSSKKLLLSDSGFYLCAWSKTGVYSPLHFGNGTRLTVT.